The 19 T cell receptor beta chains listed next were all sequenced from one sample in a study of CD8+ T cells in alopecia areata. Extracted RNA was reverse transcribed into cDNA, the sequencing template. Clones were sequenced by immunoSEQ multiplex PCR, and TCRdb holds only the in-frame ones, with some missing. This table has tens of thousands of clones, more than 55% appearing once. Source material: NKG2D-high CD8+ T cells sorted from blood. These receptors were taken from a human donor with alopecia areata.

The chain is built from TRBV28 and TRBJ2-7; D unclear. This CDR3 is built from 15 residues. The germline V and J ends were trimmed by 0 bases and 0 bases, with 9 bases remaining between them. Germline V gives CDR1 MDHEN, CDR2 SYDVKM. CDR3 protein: CASSLWIGYSYEQYF. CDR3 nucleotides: TGTGCCAGCAGTTTATGGATCGGATACTCCTACGAGCAGTACTTC.

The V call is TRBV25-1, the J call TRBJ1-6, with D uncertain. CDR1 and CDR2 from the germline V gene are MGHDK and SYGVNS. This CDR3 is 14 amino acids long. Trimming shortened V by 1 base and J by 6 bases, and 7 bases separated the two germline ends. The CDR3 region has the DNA TGTGCCAGCAGTGAATTGAGGGTTAATTCACCCCTCCACTTT. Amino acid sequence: CASSELRVNSPLHF.

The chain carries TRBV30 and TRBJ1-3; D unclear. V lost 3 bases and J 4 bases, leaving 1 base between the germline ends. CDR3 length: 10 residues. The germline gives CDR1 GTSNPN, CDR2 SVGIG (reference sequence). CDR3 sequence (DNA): TGTGCCTGGAGCGGAAACACCATATATTTT. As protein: CAWSGNTIYF. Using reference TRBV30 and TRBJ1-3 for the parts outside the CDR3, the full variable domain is SQTIHQWPATLVQPVGSPLSLECTVEGTSNPNLYWYRQAAGRGLQLLFYSVGIGQISSEVPQNLSASRPQDRQFILSSKKLLLSDSGFYLCAWSGNTIYFGEGSWLTVV.

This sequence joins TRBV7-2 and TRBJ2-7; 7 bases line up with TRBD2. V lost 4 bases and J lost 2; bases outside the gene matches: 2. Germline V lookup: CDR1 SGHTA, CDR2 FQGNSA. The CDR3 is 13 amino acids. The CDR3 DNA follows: TGTGCCAGCAGCTCGGGACTAACCTACGAGCAGTACTTC. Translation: CASSSGLTYEQYF.

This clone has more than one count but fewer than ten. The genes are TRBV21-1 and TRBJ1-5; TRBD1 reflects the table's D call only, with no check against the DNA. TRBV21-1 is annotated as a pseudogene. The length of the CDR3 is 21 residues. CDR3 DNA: TGTGCCAGCAGTAAGACCAAGATAAAGACAGGGGGCCGGTTAGGCAATCAGCCCCAGCATTTT. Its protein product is CASSKTKIKTGGRLGNQPQHF.

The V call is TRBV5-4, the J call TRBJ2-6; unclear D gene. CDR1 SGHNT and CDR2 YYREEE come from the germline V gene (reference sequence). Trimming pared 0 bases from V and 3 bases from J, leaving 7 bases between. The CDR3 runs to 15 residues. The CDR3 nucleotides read TGTGCCAGCAGCTTGGCGATAGGTGGGGCCAACGTCCTGACTTTC. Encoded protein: CASSLAIGGANVLTF.

This CDR3 is CASSSVRTSSYNEQFF. The DNA of the CDR3 is TGTGCCAGCAGCTCGGTTCGGACTAGCTCCTACAATGAGCAGTTCTTC. The genes are TRBV7-9 and TRBJ2-1, with 7 nucleotides matching TRBD2. The V segment lost 4 bases and the J segment 0 bases; nucleotides outside the gene matches: 6. Germline lookup yields CDR1 SEHNR and CDR2 FQNEAQ (reference sequence). This CDR3 spans 16 amino acids.

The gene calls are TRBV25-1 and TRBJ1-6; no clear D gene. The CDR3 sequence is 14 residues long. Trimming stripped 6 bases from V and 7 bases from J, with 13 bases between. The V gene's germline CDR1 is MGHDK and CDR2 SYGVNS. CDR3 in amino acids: CASSPPGGNSPLHF. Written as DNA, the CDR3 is TGTGCCAGCAGCCCCCCGGGTGGAAATTCACCCCTCCACTTT.

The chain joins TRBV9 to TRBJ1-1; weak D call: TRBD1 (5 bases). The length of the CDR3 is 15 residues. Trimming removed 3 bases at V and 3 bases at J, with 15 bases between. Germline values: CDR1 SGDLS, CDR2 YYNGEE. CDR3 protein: CASSGAGLAYTEAFF. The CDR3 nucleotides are TGTGCCAGCAGCGGGGCAGGGTTAGCATACACTGAAGCTTTCTTT. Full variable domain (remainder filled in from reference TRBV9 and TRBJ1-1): DSGVTQTPKHLITATGQRVTLRCSPRSGDLSVYWYQQSLDQGLQFLIQYYNGEERAKGNILERFSAQQFPDLHSELNLSSLELGDSALYFCASSGAGLAYTEAFFGQGTRLTVV.

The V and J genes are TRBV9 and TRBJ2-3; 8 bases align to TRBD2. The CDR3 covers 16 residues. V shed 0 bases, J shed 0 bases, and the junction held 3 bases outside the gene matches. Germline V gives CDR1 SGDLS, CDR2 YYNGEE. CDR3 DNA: TGTGCCAGCAGCGTAGTGGGCGGGGGGAGCACAGATACGCAGTATTTT. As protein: CASSVVGGGSTDTQYF.

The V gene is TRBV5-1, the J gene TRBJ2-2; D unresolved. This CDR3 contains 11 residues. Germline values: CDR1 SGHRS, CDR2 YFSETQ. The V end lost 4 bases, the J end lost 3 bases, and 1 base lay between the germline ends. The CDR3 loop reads CASSDTGELFF. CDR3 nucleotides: TGCGCCAGCAGCGACACCGGGGAGCTGTTTTTT.

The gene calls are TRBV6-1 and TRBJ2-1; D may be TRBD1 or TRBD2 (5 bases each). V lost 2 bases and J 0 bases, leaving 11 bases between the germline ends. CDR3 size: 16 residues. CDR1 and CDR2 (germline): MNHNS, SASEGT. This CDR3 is CASSEFEGSSYNEQFF. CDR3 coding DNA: TGTGCCAGCAGTGAATTCGAGGGGAGCTCCTACAATGAGCAGTTCTTC.

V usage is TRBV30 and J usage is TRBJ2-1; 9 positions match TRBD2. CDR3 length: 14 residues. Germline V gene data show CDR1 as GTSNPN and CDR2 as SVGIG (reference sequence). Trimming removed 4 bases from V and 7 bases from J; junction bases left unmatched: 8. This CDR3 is CAWNPGLAINEQFF. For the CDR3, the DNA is TGTGCCTGGAATCCGGGACTAGCCATAAATGAGCAGTTCTTC.

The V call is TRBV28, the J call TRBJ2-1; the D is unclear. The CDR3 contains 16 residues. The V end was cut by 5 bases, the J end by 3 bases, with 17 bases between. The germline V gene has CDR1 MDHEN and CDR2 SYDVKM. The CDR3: CASSPYQANDYNEQFF. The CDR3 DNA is TGTGCCAGCAGTCCATACCAAGCCAATGACTACAATGAGCAGTTCTTC. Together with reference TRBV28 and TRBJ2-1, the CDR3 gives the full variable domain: DVKVTQSSRYLVKRTGEKVFLECVQDMDHENMFWYRQDPGLGLRLIYFSYDVKMKEKGDIPEGYSVSREKKERFSLILESASTNQTSMYLCASSPYQANDYNEQFFGPGTRLTVL.

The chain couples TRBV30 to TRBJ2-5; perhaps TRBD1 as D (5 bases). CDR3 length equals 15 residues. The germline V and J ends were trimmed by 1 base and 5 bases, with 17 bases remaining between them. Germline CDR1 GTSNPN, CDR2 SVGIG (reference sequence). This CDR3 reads CAWSAPLAGLETQYF. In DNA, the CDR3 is TGTGCCTGGAGTGCCCCGCTCGCAGGGTTGGAGACCCAGTACTTC.

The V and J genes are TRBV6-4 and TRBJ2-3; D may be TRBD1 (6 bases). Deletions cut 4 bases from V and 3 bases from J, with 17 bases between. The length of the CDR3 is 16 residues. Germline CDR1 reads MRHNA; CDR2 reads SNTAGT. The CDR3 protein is CASSGHQGGITDTQYF. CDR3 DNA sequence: TGTGCCAGCAGTGGCCACCAAGGGGGTATTACAGATACGCAGTATTTT.

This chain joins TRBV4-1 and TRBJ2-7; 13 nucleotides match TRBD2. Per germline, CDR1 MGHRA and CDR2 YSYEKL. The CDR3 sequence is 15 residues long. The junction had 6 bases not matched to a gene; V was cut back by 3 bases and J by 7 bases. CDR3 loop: CASSHGTSGALEQYF. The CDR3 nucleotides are TGCGCCAGCAGCCACGGGACTAGCGGGGCGTTGGAGCAGTACTTC.

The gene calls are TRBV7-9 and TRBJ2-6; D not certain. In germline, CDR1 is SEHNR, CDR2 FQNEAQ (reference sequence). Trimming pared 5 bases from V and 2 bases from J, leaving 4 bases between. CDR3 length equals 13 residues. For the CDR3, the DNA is TGTGCCAGCAGCCCGCCTGGGGCCAACGTCCTGACTTTC. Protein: CASSPPGANVLTF.

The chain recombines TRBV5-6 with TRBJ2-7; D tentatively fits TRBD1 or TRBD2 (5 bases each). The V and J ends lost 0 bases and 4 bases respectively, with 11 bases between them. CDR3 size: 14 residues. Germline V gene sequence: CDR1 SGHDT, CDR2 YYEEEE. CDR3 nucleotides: TGTGCCAGCAGCTTGGCACGGGGCCGGTACGAGCAGTACTTC. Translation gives CASSLARGRYEQYF. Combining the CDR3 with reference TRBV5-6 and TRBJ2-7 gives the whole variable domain DAGVTQSPTHLIKTRGQQVTLRCSPKSGHDTVSWYQQALGQGPQFIFQYYEEEERQRGNFPDRFSGHQFPNYSSELNVNALLLGDSALYLCASSLARGRYEQYFGPGTRLTVT.